Listed below are T cell receptor beta chains from one sample, sequenced in a study of T cells in Graves' hyperthyroidism and ophthalmopathy. TCRdb reprocessed the multiplex PCR reads with MiXCR, giving one entry per CDR3 protein. This sample has roughly 550,000 distinct CDR3 sequences, with about 16% found just once. The sequenced sample consisted of blood. Receptor source: a woman younger than 45 with Graves' ophthalmopathy. The CDR3 runs from the conserved cysteine through the conserved F or W. The D gene is left open where the match is weak. Only part of the rows carry a size: once, few, many, or a class if the clone is expanded.

12,TRBJ2-1,TRBV5-5,few,NA,TGTGCCAGCAGCATCACAGGGTCCGAGCAGTTCTTC,CASSITGSEQFF
17,TRBJ2-2,TRBV10-1,few,TRBD1,TGCGCCAGCAGTTACCAGTCCAGGGGGACGAACACCGGGGAGCTGTTTTTT,CASSYQSRGTNTGELFF
16,TRBJ2-2,TRBV10-3,few,TRBD1,TGTGCCATCAGTGCCCCGGGACAGGGGTCCACCGGGGAGCTGTTTTTT,CAISAPGQGSTGELFF
13,TRBJ1-3,TRBV18,many,NA,TGTGCCAGCTCCCAAGGACAGGGAAACACCATATATTTT,CASSQGQGNTIYF
14,TRBJ2-5,TRBV20-1,few,NA,TGCAGTGCCGCCCACGACACCTCCCAAGAGACCCAGTACTTC,CSAAHDTSQETQYF
13,TRBJ1-1,TRBV20-1,NA,NA,TGCAGTGCGAGGACGGACAGCCCTACCCTAGCTTTCTTT,CSARTDSPTLAFF
15,TRBJ2-3,TRBV27,NA,TRBD2,TGTGCCAGCAGTCCCCATCGACTAGCGGGCGATACGCAGTATTTT,CASSPHRLAGDTQYF
12,TRBJ1-2,TRBV5-1,many,NA,TGCGCCAGCAGCGAGCCCCTGCAGGGCTACACCTTC,CASSEPLQGYTF
15,TRBJ2-3,TRBV28,many,TRBD2,TGTGCCAGCAGTCTGGTAGCGGGCGCCACAGATACGCAGTATTTT,CASSLVAGATDTQYF
15,TRBJ2-7,TRBV4-1,few,TRBD2,TGCGCCAGCAGCAAACTAGCGGGGACCACCTACGAGCAGTACTTC,CASSKLAGTTYEQYF
14,TRBJ2-1,TRBV29-1,many,NA,TGCAGCGTCGTGCCCTTCGGTTCCTACAATGAGCAGTTCTTC,CSVVPFGSYNEQFF
13,TRBJ1-4,TRBV20-1,NA,NA,TGCAGTGCCTCAATCCCAACTAATGAAAAACTGTTTTTT,CSASIPTNEKLFF
16,TRBJ1-5,TRBV6-2/TRBV6-3,many,NA,TGTGCCAGCAGCCACCACACAGGGAACAGCAATCAGCCCCAGCATTTT,CASSHHTGNSNQPQHF
18,TRBJ2-1,TRBV7-3,many,TRBD2,TGTGCCAGCAGCTTCTCCGGGAGGGGTGGGTACGGACGTGATGAGCAGTTCTTC,CASSFSGRGGYGRDEQFF
14,TRBJ2-5,TRBV7-6,many,NA,TGTGCCAGCAGCTTAGCGGGGGTTAAAGAGACCCAGTACTTC,CASSLAGVKETQYF
13,TRBJ2-7,TRBV5-6,many,NA,TGTGCCAGCAGCTTGTTCCAGGTCGACGAGCAGTACTTC,CASSLFQVDEQYF
15,TRBJ2-1,TRBV28,NA,TRBD2,TGTGCCAGCAGTTCCCCCGGGACTAGTCCCAATGAGCAGTTCTTC,CASSSPGTSPNEQFF
16,TRBJ2-6,TRBV24-1,few,NA,TGTGCCACCAGTGAGCACAGGAGCTCTGGGGCCAACGTCCTGACTTTC,CATSEHRSSGANVLTF
16,TRBJ2-7,TRBV4-3,few,NA,TGCGCCAGCAACGTAGACCGGGTTCCGACGGACCACGAGCAGTACTTC,CASNVDRVPTDHEQYF
13,TRBJ2-7,TRBV29-1,few,NA,TGCAGCGTTTGGGGAGGAAAAAGCTACGAGCAGTACTTC,CSVWGGKSYEQYF
17,TRBJ2-1,TRBV29-1,few,TRBD2,TGCAGCGTTGTCCCGGGACTAGCGGGAAGCTCCTACAATGAGCAGTTCTTC,CSVVPGLAGSSYNEQFF
16,TRBJ2-1,TRBV7-6,few,NA,TGTGCCAGCAGCTTACGGTCACTAAGCTCCTACAATGAGCAGTTCTTC,CASSLRSLSSYNEQFF
15,TRBJ2-1,TRBV12-3/TRBV12-4,few,TRBD2,TGTGCCAGCAGTTTTTTAGCGGGAGGTAGCGGTGAGCAGTTCTTC,CASSFLAGGSGEQFF
14,TRBJ2-1,TRBV12-3/TRBV12-4,many,NA,TGTGCCAGCAGTTCACTAGCCCGTAACAATGAGCAGTTCTTC,CASSSLARNNEQFF
11,TRBJ2-1,TRBV20-1,NA,NA,TGCAGTGCTTACGGTGGGAATGAGCAGTTCTTC,CSAYGGNEQFF
15,TRBJ2-1,TRBV12-3/TRBV12-4,NA,TRBD2,TGTGCCAGCAGGCCCGGGACTAGATCCCTCAATGAGCAGTTCTTC,CASRPGTRSLNEQFF
12,TRBJ2-7,TRBV28,many,TRBD1,TGTGCCAGCAATGGACAGGGGAGGGAGCAGTACTTC,CASNGQGREQYF
14,TRBJ1-1,TRBV28,many,NA,TGTGCCAGCAGTTTATCTACGGGGCGCACTGAAGCTTTCTTT,CASSLSTGRTEAFF
14,TRBJ2-2,TRBV29-1,NA,TRBD1,TGCAGCGGACTCAGGGGGCCGGGCACCGGGGAGCTGTTTTTT,CSGLRGPGTGELFF
14,TRBJ1-2,TRBV7-8,NA,NA,TGTGCCAGCAGCTTAGGTGCCAGGGAATATGGCTACACCTTC,CASSLGAREYGYTF
15,TRBJ2-3,TRBV20-1,few,NA,TGCAGTGCTAGCCCTGATGAGGGTCGCACAGATACGCAGTATTTT,CSASPDEGRTDTQYF
19,TRBJ2-1,TRBV3-1,many,TRBD2,TGTGCCAGCAGCCAAGTTGAGACCCGGAGACTAGCGGGAGCTAATGAGCAGTTCTTC,CASSQVETRRLAGANEQFF